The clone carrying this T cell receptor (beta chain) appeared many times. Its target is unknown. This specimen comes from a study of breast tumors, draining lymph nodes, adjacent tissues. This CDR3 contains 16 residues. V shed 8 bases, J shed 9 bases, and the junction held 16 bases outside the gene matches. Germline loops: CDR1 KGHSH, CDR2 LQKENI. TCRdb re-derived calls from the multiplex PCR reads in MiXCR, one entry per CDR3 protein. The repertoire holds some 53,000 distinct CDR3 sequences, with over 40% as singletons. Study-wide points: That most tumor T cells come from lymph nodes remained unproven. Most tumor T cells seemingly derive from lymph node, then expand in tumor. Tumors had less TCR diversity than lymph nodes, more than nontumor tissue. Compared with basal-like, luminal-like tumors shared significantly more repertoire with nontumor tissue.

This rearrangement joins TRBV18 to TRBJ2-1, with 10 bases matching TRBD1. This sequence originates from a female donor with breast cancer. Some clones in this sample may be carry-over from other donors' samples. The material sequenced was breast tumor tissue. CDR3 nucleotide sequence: TGTGCCAGCACCTCCTTAGGACAGGGGGGCTTGGCTGAGCAGTTCTTC. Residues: CASTSLGQGGLAEQFF. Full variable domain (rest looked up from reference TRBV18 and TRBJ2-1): NAGVMQNPRHLVRRRGQEARLRCSPMKGHSHVYWYRQLPEEGLKFMVYLQKENIIDESGMPKERFSAEFPKEGPSILRIQQVVRGDSAAYFCASTSLGQGGLAEQFFGPGTRLTVL.